The 26 T cell receptor beta chains presented below share a single source sample, sequenced in a study of tumor and adjacent non-tumor tissue in lung cancer. TCRbeta libraries were built with three rounds of nested PCR, modified from ARM-PCR. TCRdb reprocessed the multiplex PCR reads via MiXCR and lists one record per CDR3 protein. The sample consists of over 60,000 distinct CDR3 sequences, 80% to 85% of them appearing once. The template was RNA from unsorted bulk tissue. Sequencing was done on a sample of lung tumor tissue. These receptors were collected from a woman aged 50 to 60 with non-small cell lung cancer.

About this clonotype itself: At one boundary the junction diverges from the germline segment, which might be a read error. The rearrangement joins TRBV29-1 to TRBJ2-3; the D gene could be TRBD1 or TRBD2 (6 bases each). Germline assignment: CDR1 SQVTM and CDR2 ANQGSEA. This CDR3 has 14 residues. CDR3 sequence reads: CSVVRDGGTDTQNF. DNA for the CDR3: TGCAGCGTCGTGCGGGACGGGGGCACAGATACGCAGAATTTT.

This clonotype was seen only a few times. The chain is built from TRBV19 and TRBJ2-7; tentatively, D is TRBD2 (6 bases). The CDR3 loop spans 14 amino acids. Germline V CDR1 and CDR2: LNHDA, SQIVND (reference sequence). The V gene lost 3 bases and the J gene lost 0 bases, with 9 bases spanning the gap. In DNA, the CDR3 is TGTGCCAGTAGTATCAGGACTACCTCCTACGAGCAGTACTTC. Translated: CASSIRTTSYEQYF.

A note on this clonotype: The junction departs from germline at one end; a sequencing error may be responsible. The chain recombines TRBV6-5 with TRBJ2-7; 9 positions agree with TRBD2. The germline gives CDR1 MNHEY, CDR2 SVGAGI. There are 16 residues in the CDR3. CDR3 nucleotides: TGTACCAGCAGCCCCGCCGGGACTAGCAGGACCTACGAACAGTACTTC. Translating gives CTSSPAGTSRTYEQYF.

This chain links TRBV28 with TRBJ2-7, with D unresolved. The CDR3 contains 16 residues. Trimming took 8 bases from V and 2 from J, leaving 22 bases between them. Germline CDR1 and CDR2: MDHEN and SYDVKM. CDR3 bases: TGTGCCAGCGGAAAGAGAACCACAGATGCCCCCTACGAGCAGTACTTC. Protein: CASGKRTTDAPYEQYF.

This sequence joins TRBV20-1 and TRBJ2-7; 7 nucleotides align to TRBD2. V lost 8 bases, J lost 0 bases, and 13 bases stayed unmatched. Germline loops: CDR1 DFQATT, CDR2 SNEGSKA (reference sequence). This CDR3 spans 15 amino acids. This CDR3 reads CSPQHIGRNSYEQYF. For the CDR3, the DNA is TGCAGTCCTCAACATATCGGGAGGAACTCCTACGAGCAGTACTTC.

Points on this clonotype: A read error may account for a junction end that differs from germline. The chain is built from TRBV4-2 and TRBJ2-2, with D possibly being TRBD2 (5 bases). This CDR3 comprises 13 residues. Per the germline V gene, CDR1 is LGHNA and CDR2 is YNFKEQ. The CDR3 DNA sequence: TGTGACAGCAGCCAAGATGGCACCGGGAAGCTGTTTTTT. This gives the protein CDSSQDGTGKLFF.

Notes on this clonotype: The junction and the germline gene differ at one end; a read error may be behind it. This chain joins TRBV6-1 and TRBJ1-5; D is unresolved. The germline V gene has CDR1 MNHNS and CDR2 SASEGT. CDR3 length: 17 amino acids. CDR3 sequence reads: CASSDFQNTYSNQSQHF. As DNA, the CDR3 is TGTGCCAGCAGTGATTTCCAGAATACCTATAGTAATCAGTCCCAGCATTTT.

The gene calls are TRBV29-1 and TRBJ1-3; D uncertain. The CDR3 has 15 amino acids. In germline, CDR1 is SQVTM, CDR2 ANQGSEA. Trimming cost V 4 bases and J 0 bases, with 13 bases left between them. The CDR3 protein is CSVVWRAFSGNTIYF. CDR3 DNA sequence: TGCAGCGTTGTATGGCGGGCGTTCTCTGGAAACACCATATATTTT.

The rearrangement links TRBV7-3 to TRBJ2-2; 8 nucleotides line up with TRBD1. This CDR3 region has 16 residues. CDR1 and CDR2 (germline): SGHTA, FQGTGA. V lost 1 base and J lost 4; bases outside the gene matches: 5. The CDR3: CASSLMAGGLTGELFF. The CDR3 DNA reads as TGTGCCAGCAGCTTAATGGCAGGGGGCCTCACCGGGGAGCTGTTTTTT. The complete variable domain, with remaining parts taken from reference TRBV7-3 and TRBJ2-2, reads GAGVSQTPSNKVTEKGKYVELRCDPISGHTALYWYRQSLGQGPEFLIYFQGTGAADDSGLPNDRFFAVRPEGSVSTLKIQRTERGDSAVYLCASSLMAGGLTGELFFGEGSRLTVL.

This clonotype counts as medium-sized. The chain carries TRBV10-3 and TRBJ2-5; D possibly corresponds to TRBD1 (6 bases). Germline values: CDR1 ENHRY, CDR2 SYGVKD. V shed 6 bases and J shed 5 bases, with 13 bases lying between them. The CDR3 contains 13 residues. CDR3 loop: CAIRQGRDETQYF. The CDR3 region has the DNA TGTGCCATCAGACAGGGTAGGGATGAGACCCAGTACTTC.

In regard to this clonotype: Relative to the germline gene, one junction end is altered; a read error may explain this. This rearrangement joins TRBV6-5 to TRBJ2-6; D perhaps matches TRBD1 (5 bases). Germline values: CDR1 MNHEY, CDR2 SVGAGI. The CDR3 totals 16 residues. The CDR3 sequence is CASRYTGFSEAIVLTF. CDR3 bases: TGTGCCAGCAGGTATACAGGCTTCTCTGAGGCCATCGTCCTGACTTTC.

This clonotype has a count of ten or more. A read error may be the cause here, since a much bigger clone is one base away. The genes are TRBV30 and TRBJ1-2, with D uncertain. Germline-derived CDR1 and CDR2 are GTSNPN and SVGIG (reference sequence). This CDR3 is built from 12 residues. The CDR3 loop reads CVWSHGNYGYTF. The CDR3 nucleotides are TGTGTCTGGAGCCACGGTAACTATGGCTACACCTTC.

As for this clonotype: Because the CDR3's place on the DNA is in doubt, the DNA is left out and the CDR3 is given as listed by TCRdb. CDR3 sequence reads: CASSFALGTGFTF. The J gene is TRBJ1-2, the V gene TRBV11-2; the table's TRBD1 call for D was not verified on the DNA. Counting both end residues, the CDR3 totals 13 amino acids. From germline, CDR1 is SGHAT and CDR2 FQNNGV.

This clonotype has at least ten counts. J is TRBJ1-2 and V is TRBV20-1; D uncertain. This CDR3 has 13 amino acids. Germline lookup yields CDR1 DFQATT and CDR2 SNEGSKA (reference sequence). The V and J ends lost 3 bases and 6 bases respectively, with 14 bases between them. The CDR3 region is CSARAVALDGYTF. In DNA, the CDR3 is TGCAGTGCTAGGGCAGTCGCTCTTGATGGCTACACCTTC.

To note about this clonotype: Compared with germline, one end of the junction differs, possibly owing to a read error. The J gene is TRBJ1-5, the V gene TRBV6-1, with D possibly matching TRBD1 (5 bases). The germline CDR1 and CDR2 sequences are MNHNS and SASEGT. The length of the CDR3 is 14 residues. DNA for the CDR3: TGTACCAGCAGTGATAGGACAAGTTATCAGCCCCATTATTTT. The encoded protein is CTSSDRTSYQPHYF.

This clonotype was seen once. At one of its ends the junction is not consistent with the germline gene, which may arise from a read error. V and J are TRBV6-4 and TRBJ2-1; a possible D gene is TRBD2 (6 bases). The V gene's germline CDR1 is MRHNA and CDR2 SNTAGT. This CDR3 spans 16 amino acids. The CDR3 DNA follows: TGTGTCAGCAGTGATAAGGCTAGCGAGGGCTACAATGAGCAGTTCTTC. It translates to CVSSDKASEGYNEQFF.

Comment on this clonotype: At one of its ends the junction is not consistent with the germline gene, which may arise from a read error. The gene calls are TRBV4-2 and TRBJ1-4; D is unclear. The CDR3 has 15 residues. Germline values: CDR1 LGHNA, CDR2 YNFKEQ. CDR3 coding DNA: TGTGCCAGCAGCCAAGGTTGGGATCTTAATGAAAAGCTGTTTTTT. Encoded protein: CASSQGWDLNEKLFF.

The chain combines TRBV20-1 with TRBJ2-1; D is possibly TRBD2 (5 bases). There are 12 residues in the CDR3. Trimming cost V 2 bases and J 7 bases, with 9 bases left between them. Germline V lookup: CDR1 DFQATT, CDR2 SNEGSKA (reference sequence). This chain's CDR3 is CSARRTSNEQFF. The CDR3 region has the DNA TGCAGTGCTAGAAGGACTTCGAATGAGCAGTTCTTC.

About this clonotype: At one end the junction does not follow the germline gene, possibly because of a read error. The gene calls are TRBV6-1 and TRBJ1-1; a weak D match, TRBD1 (6 bases). CDR1 is MNHNS and CDR2 is SASEGT in the germline V gene. The length of the CDR3 is 15 residues. The CDR3 nucleotides read TGTGCCAGCAGTGAAGGGACAGCCGCCCTCACTGAAGCTGTCTTT. This translates into CASSEGTAALTEAVF.

The gene calls are TRBV30 and TRBJ2-7; the D call may be TRBD1 or TRBD2 (5 bases each). Per the germline V gene, CDR1 is GTSNPN and CDR2 is SVGIG (reference sequence). V was shortened by 0 bases and J by 4 bases, with 16 bases between the two germline ends. The CDR3 sequence is 15 residues long. The CDR3 DNA reads as TGTGCCTGGAGTGTCCTAGTGGGGGAGAGTTACGAGCAGTACTTC. Protein product: CAWSVLVGESYEQYF.

Concerning this clonotype itself: This CDR3 is missing its conserved last phenylalanine or tryptophan, likely due to a read error. This chain links TRBV4-1 with TRBJ2-7; TRBD1 matches 8 bases. This CDR3 contains 17 residues. Germline V gene data show CDR1 as MGHRA and CDR2 as YSYEKL. The CDR3 coding sequence is TGCGCCAGCAGCCAAGAAAGGATTGGGACAGGCTTCTACAAGCAGTACTAC. Translation: CASSQERIGTGFYKQYY.

The chain is built from TRBV28 and TRBJ1-3, with D unresolved. Germline-derived CDR1 and CDR2 are MDHEN and SYDVKM. This CDR3 spans 14 amino acids. V lost 9 bases to trimming and J lost 2 bases, with 14 bases between them. As DNA, the CDR3 is TGTGCCAGAAGGCCCCCGTGGGCTGGAAACACCATATATTTT. Translated: CARRPPWAGNTIYF.

The CDR3 DNA follows: TGTGCTAACAGTTTCCGCAGACTCTACGAGCAGTACTTC. Translation: CANSFRRLYEQYF. The chain is built from TRBV28 and TRBJ2-7; D gene uncertain. The CDR3 loop spans 13 amino acids. Germline V gives CDR1 MDHEN, CDR2 SYDVKM.

A remark on this clonotype: Mismatch with germline at one junction end may stem from a read error. The rearrangement links TRBV12-3 or TRBV12-4 to TRBJ1-1; D is uncertain. This CDR3 is built from 13 residues. CDR3 bases: TGTGCCACCAGTTTAAGACCGCAGACTGAAGCTTTCTTT. Translation: CATSLRPQTEAFF.

This clonotype was seen a single time. One junction end does not reproduce the germline sequence, and a read error may be involved. This chain joins TRBV20-1 and TRBJ1-5; D call uncertain. The germline V gene encodes CDR1 DFQATT and CDR2 SNEGSKA (reference sequence). This CDR3 is built from 12 residues. The CDR3 DNA reads TGCAGTACTAGCCAGCGCAATCAGCCCCAGCATTTT. It yields the protein CSTSQRNQPQHF.

Comments on this clonotype: Lacking the conserved final phenylalanine or tryptophan, this CDR3 likely reflects a read error. V usage is TRBV5-4 and J usage is TRBJ1-1; D unclear. This CDR3 has 14 amino acids. CDR1 and CDR2 (germline): SGHNT, YYREEE (reference sequence). CDR3 residues: CTSSSWSLNTEAFL. In nucleotides, the CDR3 is TGTACCAGCAGCTCGTGGTCCTTGAACACTGAAGCTTTCCTT.